This TCR beta chain is from a study of tumor-infiltrating lymphocytes in primary liver carcinoma. Details on this clonotype: A much larger clone lies a single base off, so this may be a read error.

A primer in the constant region served to generate TCR beta cDNA from 450 to 600 ng of total RNA. Modified slightly, ARM-PCR produced TCR beta libraries over three nested multiplex PCR rounds. Both of the initial two PCR rounds ran for about 11 cycles and employed TRBV1-TRBV30 forward primers alongside a C-beta reverse primer. Using its own MiXCR run on the multiplex PCR reads, TCRdb lists one record per CDR3 protein. The sample lists 300,000 to 350,000 distinct CDR3 sequences; 65% were seen once. Blood RNA was derived from unsorted whole blood, and germline DNA was extracted too. The CDR3 covers 13 residues.

This clonotype originated in a man between 35 and 55 years old with primary liver carcinoma and hepatitis B virus infection. V and J are TRBV12-3 or TRBV12-4 and TRBJ2-3; D is ambiguous. Material for sequencing was peripheral blood. The CDR3 region is CTSNLRVADTQYF. CDR3 nucleotide sequence: TGTACCAGCAACCTTAGGGTGGCAGATACGCAGTATTTT.